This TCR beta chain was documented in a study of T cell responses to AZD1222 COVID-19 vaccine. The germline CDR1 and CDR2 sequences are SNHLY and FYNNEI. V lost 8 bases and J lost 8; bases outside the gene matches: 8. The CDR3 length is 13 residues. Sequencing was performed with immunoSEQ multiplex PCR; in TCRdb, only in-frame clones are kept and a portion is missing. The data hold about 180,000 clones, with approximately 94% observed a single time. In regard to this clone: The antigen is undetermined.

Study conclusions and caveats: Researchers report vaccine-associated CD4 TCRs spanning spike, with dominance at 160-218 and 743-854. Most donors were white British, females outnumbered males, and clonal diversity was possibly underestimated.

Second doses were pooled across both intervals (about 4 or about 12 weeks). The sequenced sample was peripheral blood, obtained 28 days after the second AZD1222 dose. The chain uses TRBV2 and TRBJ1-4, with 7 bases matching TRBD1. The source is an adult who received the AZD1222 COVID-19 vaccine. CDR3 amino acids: CASDRARGEKLFF. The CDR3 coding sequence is TGTGCCAGCGACAGGGCCCGTGGGGAAAAACTGTTTTTT.